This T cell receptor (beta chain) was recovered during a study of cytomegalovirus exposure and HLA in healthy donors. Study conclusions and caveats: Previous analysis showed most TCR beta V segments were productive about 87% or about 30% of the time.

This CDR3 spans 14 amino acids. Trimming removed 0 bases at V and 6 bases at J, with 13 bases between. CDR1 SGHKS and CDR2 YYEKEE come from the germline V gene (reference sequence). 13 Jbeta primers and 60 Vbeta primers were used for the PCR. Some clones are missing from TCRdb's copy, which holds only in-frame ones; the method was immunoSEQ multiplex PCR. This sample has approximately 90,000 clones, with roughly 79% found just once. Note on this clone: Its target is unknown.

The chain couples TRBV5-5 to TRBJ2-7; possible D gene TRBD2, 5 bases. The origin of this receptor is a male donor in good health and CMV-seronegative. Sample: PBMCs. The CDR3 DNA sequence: TGTGCCAGCAGCTTGGGTTTGGCAGAGGGCGAGCAGTACTTC. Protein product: CASSLGLAEGEQYF.